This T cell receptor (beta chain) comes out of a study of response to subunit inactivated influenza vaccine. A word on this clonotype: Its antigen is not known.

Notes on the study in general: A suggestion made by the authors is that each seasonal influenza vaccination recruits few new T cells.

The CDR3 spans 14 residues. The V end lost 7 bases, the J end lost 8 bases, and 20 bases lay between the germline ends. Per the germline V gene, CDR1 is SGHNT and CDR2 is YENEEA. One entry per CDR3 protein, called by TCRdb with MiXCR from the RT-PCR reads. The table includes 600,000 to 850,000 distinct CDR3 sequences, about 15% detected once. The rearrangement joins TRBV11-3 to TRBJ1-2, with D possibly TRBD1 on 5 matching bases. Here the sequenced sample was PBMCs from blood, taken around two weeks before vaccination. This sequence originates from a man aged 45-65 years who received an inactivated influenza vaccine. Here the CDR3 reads CASTQDGGGTGYTF. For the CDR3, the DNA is TGTGCCAGCACCCAAGACGGGGGAGGGACGGGCTACACCTTC.